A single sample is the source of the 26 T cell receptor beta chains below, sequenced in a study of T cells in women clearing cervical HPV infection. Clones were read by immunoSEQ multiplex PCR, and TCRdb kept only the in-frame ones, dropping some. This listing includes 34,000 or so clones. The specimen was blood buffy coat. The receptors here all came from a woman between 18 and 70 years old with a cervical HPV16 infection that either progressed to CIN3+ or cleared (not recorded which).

The DNA read from the CDR3 is TGTGCCAGTAGTAGGACAGGGGGCACAGATACG. Translating gives CASSRTGGTDT. The full CDR3 is CASSRTGGTDTQYF. The chain employs TRBV19 and TRBJ2-3, with 9 bases fitting TRBD1. The read gets to within 3 residues of the CDR3 end, and the germline J gene fills in the rest. This CDR3 contains 14 residues. V lost 4 bases and J lost 1; bases outside the gene matches: 0. The germline CDR1 and CDR2 sequences are LNHDA and SQIVND (reference sequence).

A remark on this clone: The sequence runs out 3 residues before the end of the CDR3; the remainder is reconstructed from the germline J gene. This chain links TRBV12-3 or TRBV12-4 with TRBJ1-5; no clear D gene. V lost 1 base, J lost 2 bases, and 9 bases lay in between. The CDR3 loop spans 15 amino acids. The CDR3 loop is CASSLVGWGNQPQHF. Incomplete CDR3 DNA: TGTGCCAGCAGTTTAGTAGGGTGGGGCAATCAGCCC.

The CDR3 sequence is CASSELQGIDFGQYF. The sequenced CDR3 bases are TGTGCCAGCAGTGAACTTCAGGGGATCGATTTTGGT. The V gene is TRBV2, the J gene TRBJ2-4; possibly TRBD1 for D (6 bases). Coverage ceases 3 residues before the CDR3 finishes, and the germline J gene fills in the end. Germline V gene data show CDR1 as SNHLY and CDR2 as FYNNEI. The CDR3 totals 15 residues.

The CDR3 bases that were read are TGTGCCAGTAGTCCATCTAGCGGCCTGAGCTCCTACGAC. Its translation: CASSPSSGLSSYD. The CDR3 as a whole reads CASSPSSGLSSYDYTF. V usage is TRBV19 and J usage is TRBJ1-2; D call uncertain. The read terminates 3 residues ahead of where the CDR3 ends, so the germline J gene completes it. Per germline, CDR1 LNHDA and CDR2 SQIVND (reference sequence). This CDR3 region has 16 residues.

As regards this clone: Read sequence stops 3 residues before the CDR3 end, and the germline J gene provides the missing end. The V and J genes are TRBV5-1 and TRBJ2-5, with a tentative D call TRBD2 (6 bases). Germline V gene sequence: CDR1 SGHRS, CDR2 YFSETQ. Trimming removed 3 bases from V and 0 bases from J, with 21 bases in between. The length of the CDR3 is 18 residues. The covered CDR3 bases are TGCGCCAGCAGCTCCCTCCGTTCACAGCGGGCTTACCAAGAGACC. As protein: CASSSLRSQRAYQET. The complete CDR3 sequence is CASSSLRSQRAYQETQYF. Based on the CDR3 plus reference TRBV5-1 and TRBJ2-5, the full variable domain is KAGVTQTPRYLIKTRGQQVTLSCSPISGHRSVSWYQQTPGQGLQFLFEYFSETQRNKGNFPGRFSGRQFSNSRSEMNVSTLELGDSALYLCASSSLRSQRAYQETQYFGPGTRLLVL.

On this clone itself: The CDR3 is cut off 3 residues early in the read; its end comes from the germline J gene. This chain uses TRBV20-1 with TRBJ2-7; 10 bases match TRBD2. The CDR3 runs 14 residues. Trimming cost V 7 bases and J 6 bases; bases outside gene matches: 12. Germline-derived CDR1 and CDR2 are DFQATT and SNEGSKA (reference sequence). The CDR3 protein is CSGGGLAGVGEQYF. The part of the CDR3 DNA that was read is TGCAGTGGAGGGGGCCTAGCGGGAGTCGGCGAG.

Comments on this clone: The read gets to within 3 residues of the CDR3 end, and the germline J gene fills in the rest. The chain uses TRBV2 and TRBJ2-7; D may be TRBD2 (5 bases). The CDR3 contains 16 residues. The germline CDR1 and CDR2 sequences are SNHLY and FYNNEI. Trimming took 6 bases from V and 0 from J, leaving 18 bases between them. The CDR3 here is CASRTQLGGSSYEQYF. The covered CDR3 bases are TGTGCCAGCAGGACCCAGCTCGGCGGGTCCTCCTACGAG.

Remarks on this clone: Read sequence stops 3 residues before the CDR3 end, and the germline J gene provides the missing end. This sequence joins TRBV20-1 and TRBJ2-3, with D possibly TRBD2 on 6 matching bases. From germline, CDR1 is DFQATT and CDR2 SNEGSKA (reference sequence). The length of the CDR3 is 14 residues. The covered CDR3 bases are TGCAGTGCTAGCGGTAGCGGATACCAAGAGACG. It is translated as CSASGSGYQET. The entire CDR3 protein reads CSASGSGYQETQYF.

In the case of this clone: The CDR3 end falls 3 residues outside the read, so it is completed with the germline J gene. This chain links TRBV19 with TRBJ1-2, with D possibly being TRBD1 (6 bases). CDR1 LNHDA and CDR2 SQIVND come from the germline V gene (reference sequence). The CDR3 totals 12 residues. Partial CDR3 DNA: TGTGCCAGTAGTGGGGGCTGGAATGAC. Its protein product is CASSGGWND. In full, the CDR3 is CASSGGWNDYTF. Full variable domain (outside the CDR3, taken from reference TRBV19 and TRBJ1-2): DGGITQSPKYLFRKEGQNVTLSCEQNLNHDAMYWYRQDPGQGLRLIYYSQIVNDFQKGDIAEGYSVSREKKESFPLTVTSAQKNPTAFYLCASSGGWNDYTFGSGTRLTVV.

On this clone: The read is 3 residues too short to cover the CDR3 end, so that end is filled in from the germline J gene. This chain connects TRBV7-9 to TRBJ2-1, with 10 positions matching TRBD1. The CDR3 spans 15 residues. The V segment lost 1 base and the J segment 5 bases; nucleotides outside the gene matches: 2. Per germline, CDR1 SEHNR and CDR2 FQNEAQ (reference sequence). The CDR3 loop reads CASSLGQGAHNEQFF. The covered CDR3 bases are TGTGCCAGCAGCTTAGGACAGGGGGCTCACAATGAG.

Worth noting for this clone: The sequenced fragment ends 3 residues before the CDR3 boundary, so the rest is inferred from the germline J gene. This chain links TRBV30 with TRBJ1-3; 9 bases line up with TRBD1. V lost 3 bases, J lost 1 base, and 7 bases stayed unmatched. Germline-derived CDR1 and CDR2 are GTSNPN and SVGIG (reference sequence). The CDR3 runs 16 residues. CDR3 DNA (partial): TGTGCCTGGAGCTCATGGGGACAGGGTTCTGGAAACACC. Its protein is CAWSSWGQGSGNT. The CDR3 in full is CAWSSWGQGSGNTIYF.

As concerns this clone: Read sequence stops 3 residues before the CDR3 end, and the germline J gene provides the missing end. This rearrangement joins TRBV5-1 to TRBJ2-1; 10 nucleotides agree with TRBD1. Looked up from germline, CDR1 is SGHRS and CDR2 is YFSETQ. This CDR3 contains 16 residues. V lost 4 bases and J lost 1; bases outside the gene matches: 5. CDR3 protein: CASSPGQGRSYNEQFF. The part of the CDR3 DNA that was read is TGCGCCAGCAGCCCGGGACAGGGGAGGTCCTACAATGAG. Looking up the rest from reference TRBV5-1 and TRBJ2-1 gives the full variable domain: KAGVTQTPRYLIKTRGQQVTLSCSPISGHRSVSWYQQTPGQGLQFLFEYFSETQRNKGNFPGRFSGRQFSNSRSEMNVSTLELGDSALYLCASSPGQGRSYNEQFFGPGTRLTVL.

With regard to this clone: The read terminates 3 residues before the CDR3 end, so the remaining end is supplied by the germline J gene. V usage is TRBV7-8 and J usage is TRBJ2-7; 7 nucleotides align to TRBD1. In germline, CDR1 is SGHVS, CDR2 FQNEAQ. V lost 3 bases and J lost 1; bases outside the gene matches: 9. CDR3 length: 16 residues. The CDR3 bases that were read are TGTGCCAGCAGCTTGTCCGGGACAGCGATATCCTACGAG. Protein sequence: CASSLSGTAISYE. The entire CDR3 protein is CASSLSGTAISYEQYF.

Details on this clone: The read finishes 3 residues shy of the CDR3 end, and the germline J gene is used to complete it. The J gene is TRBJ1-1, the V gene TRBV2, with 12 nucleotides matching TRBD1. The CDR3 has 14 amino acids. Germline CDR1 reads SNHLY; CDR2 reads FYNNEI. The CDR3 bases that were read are TGTGCCAGCAACCCCGGGACAGGGGGCTACGAG. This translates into CASNPGTGGYE. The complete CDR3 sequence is CASNPGTGGYEAFF.

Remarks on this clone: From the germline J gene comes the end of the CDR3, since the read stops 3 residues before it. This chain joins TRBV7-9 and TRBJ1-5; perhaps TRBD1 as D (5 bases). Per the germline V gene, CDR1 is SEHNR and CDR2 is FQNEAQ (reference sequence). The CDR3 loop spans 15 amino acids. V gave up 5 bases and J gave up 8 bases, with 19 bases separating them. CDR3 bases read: TGTGCCAGCAGCGCGGTGGGGGGGAAGGCGGAGCCC. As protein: CASSAVGGKAEP. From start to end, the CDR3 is CASSAVGGKAEPQHF. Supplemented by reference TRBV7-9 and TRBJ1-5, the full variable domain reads DTGVSQNPRHKITKRGQNVTFRCDPISEHNRLYWYRQTLGQGPEFLTYFQNEAQLEKSRLLSDRFSAERPKGSFSTLEIQRTEQGDSAMYLCASSAVGGKAEPQHFGDGTRLSIL.

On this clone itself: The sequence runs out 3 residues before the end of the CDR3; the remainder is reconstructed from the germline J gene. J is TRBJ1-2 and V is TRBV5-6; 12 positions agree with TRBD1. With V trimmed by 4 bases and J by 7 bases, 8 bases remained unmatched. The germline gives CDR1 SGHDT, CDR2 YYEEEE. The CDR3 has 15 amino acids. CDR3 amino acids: CASSQMGQGASGYTF. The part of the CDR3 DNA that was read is TGTGCCAGCAGCCAAATGGGACAGGGGGCTTCTGGC.

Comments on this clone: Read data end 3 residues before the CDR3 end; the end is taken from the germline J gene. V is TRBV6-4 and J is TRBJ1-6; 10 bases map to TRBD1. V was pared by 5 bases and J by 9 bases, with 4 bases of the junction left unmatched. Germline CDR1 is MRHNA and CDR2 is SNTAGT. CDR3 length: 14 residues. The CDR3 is CASSTGDRGSPLHF. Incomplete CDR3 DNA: TGTGCCAGCAGTACGGGGGACAGGGGTTCACCC.

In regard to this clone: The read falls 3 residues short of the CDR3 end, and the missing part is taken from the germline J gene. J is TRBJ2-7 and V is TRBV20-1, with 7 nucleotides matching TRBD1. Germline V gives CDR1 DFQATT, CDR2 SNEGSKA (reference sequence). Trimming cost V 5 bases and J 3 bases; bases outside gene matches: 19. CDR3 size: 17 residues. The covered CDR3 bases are TGCAGTGCTCTTACCCGGGACAGTTTATCAGAGGACTACGAG. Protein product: CSALTRDSLSEDYE. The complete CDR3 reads CSALTRDSLSEDYEQYF.

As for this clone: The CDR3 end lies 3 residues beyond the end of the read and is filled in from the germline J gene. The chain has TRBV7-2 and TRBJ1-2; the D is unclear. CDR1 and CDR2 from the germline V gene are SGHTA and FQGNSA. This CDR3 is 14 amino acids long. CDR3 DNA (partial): TGTGCCAGCAGCGTGAACCGGGGAGCTGATACC. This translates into CASSVNRGADT. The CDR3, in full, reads CASSVNRGADTYTF.

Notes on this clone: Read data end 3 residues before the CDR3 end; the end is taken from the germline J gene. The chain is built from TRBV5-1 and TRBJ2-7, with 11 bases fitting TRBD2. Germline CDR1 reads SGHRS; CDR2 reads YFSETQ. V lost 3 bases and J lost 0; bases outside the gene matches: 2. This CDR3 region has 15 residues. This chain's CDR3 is CASSSGTSGSYEQYF. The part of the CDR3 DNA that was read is TGCGCCAGCAGCTCCGGGACTAGCGGCTCCTACGAG.

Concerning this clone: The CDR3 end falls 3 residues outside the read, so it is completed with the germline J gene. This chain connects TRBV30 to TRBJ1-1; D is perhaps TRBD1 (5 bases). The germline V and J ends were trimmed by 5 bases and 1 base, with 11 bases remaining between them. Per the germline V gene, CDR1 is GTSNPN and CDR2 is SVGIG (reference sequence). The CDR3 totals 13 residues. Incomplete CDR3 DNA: TGTGCCTGGGGCAGGACACCGAACACTGAA. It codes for CAWGRTPNTE. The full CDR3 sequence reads CAWGRTPNTEAFF.

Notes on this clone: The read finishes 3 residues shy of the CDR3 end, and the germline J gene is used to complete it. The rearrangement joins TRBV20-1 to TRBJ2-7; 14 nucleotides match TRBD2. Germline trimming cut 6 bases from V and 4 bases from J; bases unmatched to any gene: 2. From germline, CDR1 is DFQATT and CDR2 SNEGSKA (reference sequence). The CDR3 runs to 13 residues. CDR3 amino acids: CSARTSGGYEQYF. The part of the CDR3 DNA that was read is TGCAGTGCAAGGACTAGCGGGGGGTACGAG.

The sequenced part of the CDR3 DNA is TGTGCCAGCAGCTTGGCCGCGGCCACTGAA. This sequence encodes CASSLAAATE. The entire CDR3 protein reads CASSLAAATEAFF. The J gene is TRBJ1-1, the V gene TRBV5-6; no definite D call. The read ends 3 residues before the CDR3 terminus; that terminus is restored from the germline J gene. The germline V gene encodes CDR1 SGHDT and CDR2 YYEEEE. V shed 0 bases and J shed 4 bases, with 7 bases lying between them. The CDR3 is 13 residues long.

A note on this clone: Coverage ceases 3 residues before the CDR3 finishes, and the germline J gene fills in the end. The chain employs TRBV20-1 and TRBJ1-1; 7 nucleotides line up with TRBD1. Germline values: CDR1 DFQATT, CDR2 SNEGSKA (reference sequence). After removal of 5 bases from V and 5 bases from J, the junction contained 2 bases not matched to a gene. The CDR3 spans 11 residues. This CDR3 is CSADRETEAFF. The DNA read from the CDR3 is TGCAGTGCTGACAGGGAGACTGAA.

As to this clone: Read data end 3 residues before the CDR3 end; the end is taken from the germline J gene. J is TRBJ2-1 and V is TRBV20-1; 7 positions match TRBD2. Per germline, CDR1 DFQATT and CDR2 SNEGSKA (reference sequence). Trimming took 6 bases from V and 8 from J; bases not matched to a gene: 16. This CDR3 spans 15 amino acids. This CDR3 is CSAPSGGVSGHEQFF. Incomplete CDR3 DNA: TGCAGTGCCCCCTCGGGGGGTGTGAGTGGTCATGAG.

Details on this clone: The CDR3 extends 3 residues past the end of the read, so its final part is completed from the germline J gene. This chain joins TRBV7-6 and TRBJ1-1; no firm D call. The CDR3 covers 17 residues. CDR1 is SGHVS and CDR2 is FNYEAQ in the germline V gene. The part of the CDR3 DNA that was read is TGTGCCAGCAGCTTAAAGACTAGCGGGAGGGCTGAAGAGACA. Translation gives CASSLKTSGRAEET. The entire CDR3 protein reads CASSLKTSGRAEETAFF.